This T cell receptor beta chain was captured in a study of blood T cell repertoires in COVID-19. Looking at the study overall: Donors in the United States, Italy and Spain gave samples during acute or convalescent COVID-19. PBMCs, B-cell-depleted T cells, or T cells were the source of the cDNA or gDNA that made up the material.

Germline CDR1 reads LNHDA; CDR2 reads SQIVND (reference sequence). This CDR3 contains 14 residues. V dropped 3 bases and J dropped 1 base, with 9 bases sitting between them. Profiling relied on immunoSEQ multiplex PCR, and the TCRdb table lists in-frame clones only, not all of them. This sample has over 120,000 clones, with approximately 84% found just once. The chain couples TRBV19 to TRBJ1-1; the D gene is possibly TRBD1 (5 bases). The receptor's source is a human donor with acute or convalescent COVID-19. The donor label of this sample is uncertain. Material for sequencing was peripheral blood. The CDR3: CASSIQGQNTEAFF. Written as DNA, the CDR3 is TGTGCCAGTAGTATCCAGGGCCAGAACACTGAAGCTTTCTTT. Full variable domain (missing parts from reference TRBV19 and TRBJ1-1): DGGITQSPKYLFRKEGQNVTLSCEQNLNHDAMYWYRQDPGQGLRLIYYSQIVNDFQKGDIAEGYSVSREKKESFPLTVTSAQKNPTAFYLCASSIQGQNTEAFFGQGTRLTVV.